Following are 24 T cell receptor beta chains from one sample sequenced in a study of Graves' ophthalmopathy and Graves' hyperthyroidism. RNA served as the template for amplifying TCR beta CDR3 regions. HTBI primers were used in a first-round RT-PCR, which preceded a second-round multiplex PCR. Each CDR3 protein gets one entry after TCRdb re-called the multiplex PCR reads with MiXCR. The top ten clones hold around 9.8% of a sample with hundreds of thousands of distinct CDR3 sequences, under 15% of them seen once. The sample taken for sequencing was blood. The receptor source for this set is a young woman with Graves' ophthalmopathy.

This clonotype was recorded many times. The rearrangement joins TRBV5-1 to TRBJ1-2; TRBD1 might be the D (6 bases). Trimming removed 1 base from V and 6 bases from J, with 16 bases in between. Germline CDR1 and CDR2: SGHRS and YFSETQ. The CDR3 totals 15 residues. CDR3 coding DNA: TGCGCCAGCAGCTTGAGAACAGGGTATCGGGATGGCTACACCTTC. Amino acids: CASSLRTGYRDGYTF.

The chain links TRBV6-5 to TRBJ2-7; tentatively, D is TRBD1 (6 bases). Germline V CDR1 and CDR2: MNHEY, SVGAGI. The V and J ends lost 4 bases and 3 bases respectively, with 10 bases between them. The CDR3 covers 13 residues. Written as DNA, the CDR3 is TGTGCCAGCAGTTTAATACAGGGCTACGAGCAGTACTTC. This codes for CASSLIQGYEQYF.

This clonotype was counted many times. The V gene is TRBV7-2, the J gene TRBJ2-5; 7 positions agree with TRBD2. Unmatched junction bases numbered 7, after V lost 1 base and J lost 5 bases. Germline V gene lookup returns CDR1 SGHTA and CDR2 FQGNSA. There are 15 residues in the CDR3. In DNA form, the CDR3 reads TGTGCCAGCAGCTTAGAGAGTGGGGGGGGGGAGACCCAGTACTTC. It specifies CASSLESGGGETQYF.

This clonotype was seen a few times. This rearrangement joins TRBV29-1 to TRBJ1-1, with D possibly TRBD1 on 5 matching bases. Trimming took 4 bases from V and 3 from J, leaving 24 bases between them. The germline gives CDR1 SQVTM, CDR2 ANQGSEA. The CDR3 sequence is 17 residues long. CDR3 region: CSVAHHRPAGVDTEAFF. CDR3 nucleotides: TGCAGCGTTGCCCACCACAGGCCCGCCGGGGTGGACACTGAAGCTTTCTTT.

This clonotype was seen ten or more times. The chain couples TRBV6-2 or TRBV6-3 to TRBJ2-7; unclear D gene. The germline V gene encodes CDR1 MNHEY and CDR2 SVGEGT. The CDR3 sequence is 14 residues long. The V end was cut by 6 bases, the J end by 6 bases, with 18 bases between. CDR3 region: CASRPPSESVEQYF. The CDR3 DNA reads as TGTGCCAGCAGGCCCCCGAGCGAATCGGTCGAGCAGTACTTC.

This clonotype was counted ten times or more. This sequence joins TRBV6-1 and TRBJ1-6; D may be TRBD1 (5 bases). V gave up 6 bases and J gave up 7 bases, with 16 bases separating them. The CDR3 sequence is 15 residues long. The V gene's germline CDR1 is MNHNS and CDR2 SASEGT. The CDR3 loop reads CASRMGLRTNSPLHF. The CDR3 DNA follows: TGTGCCAGCAGGATGGGACTGAGAACGAATTCACCCCTCCACTTT.

This clonotype was recorded at least ten times. The V and J genes are TRBV27 and TRBJ1-6; tentatively, D is TRBD1 (5 bases). In germline, CDR1 is MNHEY, CDR2 SMNVEV (reference sequence). With 3 bases removed from V and 8 bases from J, the gap between germline ends came to 20 bases. The CDR3 spans 17 residues. CDR3: CASSFDHTRGVDSPLHF. Here the CDR3 DNA reads TGTGCCAGCAGTTTCGACCACACCCGGGGGGTTGATTCACCCCTCCACTTT.

The sample holds many counts of this clonotype. One junction end disagrees with the germline gene, perhaps due to a read error. This chain connects TRBV12-3 or TRBV12-4 to TRBJ1-3; possibly TRBD1 for D (5 bases). The CDR3 is made up of 14 amino acids. CDR3 loop: CASSPGPTGDTIYF. CDR3 nucleotides: TGTGCCAGCAGCCCGGGACCAACTGGAGACACCATATATTTT.

J is TRBJ1-3 and V is TRBV9; 7 bases line up with TRBD1. The CDR3 totals 18 residues. J gave up 0 bases and V 2 bases, and 11 bases lay outside the gene matches. Per germline, CDR1 SGDLS and CDR2 YYNGEE. The CDR3 loop reads CASSVTRDSAYSGNTIYF. The CDR3 DNA reads as TGTGCCAGCAGCGTCACTAGGGACAGCGCGTACTCTGGAAACACCATATATTTT.

This clonotype was seen ten or more times. The rearrangement links TRBV10-3 to TRBJ2-5, with 7 nucleotides matching TRBD1. V shed 6 bases and J 0 bases; nucleotides not matched to a gene: 4. Germline CDR1 ENHRY, CDR2 SYGVKD. The CDR3 spans 14 residues. CDR3 residues: CAISRTGDQETQYF. The DNA of the CDR3 is TGTGCCATCAGCAGGACAGGAGACCAAGAGACCCAGTACTTC.

This clonotype has only a few counts. V is TRBV5-5 and J is TRBJ1-5; D may be TRBD1 (5 bases). There are 15 residues in the CDR3. V lost 0 bases and J lost 0, with 7 bases in between. CDR1 and CDR2 (germline): SGHKS, YYEKEE (reference sequence). DNA of the CDR3: TGTGCCAGCAGCTTGGACGGGACTAGCAATCAGCCCCAGCATTTT. Amino acid sequence: CASSLDGTSNQPQHF.

This clonotype was detected ten times or more. This chain connects TRBV6-5 to TRBJ2-7, with 11 bases lining up with TRBD2. Germline CDR1 is MNHEY and CDR2 is SVGAGI. Trimming cost V 4 bases and J 3 bases; bases outside gene matches: 2. This CDR3 spans 14 amino acids. CDR3 sequence: CASSWGLAVYEQYF. The DNA for the CDR3 is TGTGCCAGCAGTTGGGGACTAGCGGTCTACGAGCAGTACTTC.

In its sample, this clonotype was seen many times. The V gene is TRBV19, the J gene TRBJ2-7; maybe TRBD2 (6 bases). CDR3 length equals 14 residues. The germline V and J ends were trimmed by 6 bases and 4 bases, with 16 bases remaining between them. From germline, CDR1 is LNHDA and CDR2 SQIVND (reference sequence). The CDR3 sequence: CASSQGIGGYEQYF. CDR3 in DNA: TGTGCCAGTAGCCAGGGAATCGGGGGATACGAGCAGTACTTC.

Many counts were recorded for this clonotype. Compared with germline, one end of the junction differs, possibly owing to a read error. V gene TRBV15 combines with J gene TRBJ1-3; D might be TRBD1 (5 bases). This CDR3 has 18 residues. Germline V gene lookup returns CDR1 LNHNV and CDR2 YYDKDF (reference sequence). CDR3 residues: CATSGDIDRPSSGNTIYF. CDR3 nucleotide sequence: TGTGCCACCAGCGGAGATATTGACAGACCAAGCTCTGGAAACACCATATATTTT.

The sample holds many counts of this clonotype. The chain is built from TRBV6-2 or TRBV6-3 and TRBJ1-1; D is unresolved. CDR3 length equals 12 residues. Germline loops: CDR1 MNHEY, CDR2 SVGEGT. Trimming took off 8 bases at V and 1 base at J, with 8 bases between the two ends. The CDR3 DNA sequence: TGTGCCAGCCTACAGAAGAACACTGAAGCTTTCTTT. This codes for CASLQKNTEAFF.

This clonotype was observed many times. The chain joins TRBV7-2 to TRBJ1-2; D possibly corresponds to TRBD1 (5 bases). Germline V gives CDR1 SGHTA, CDR2 FQGNSA. The CDR3 extends over 15 amino acids. The V end lost 1 base, the J end lost 0 bases, and 9 bases lay between the germline ends. Written as DNA, the CDR3 is TGTGCCAGCAGCTTAGGACAGCCGACTAACTATGGCTACACCTTC. Amino acid sequence: CASSLGQPTNYGYTF.

This clonotype occurred many times. The genes are TRBV27 and TRBJ2-5; D remains unclear. Trimming stripped 4 bases from V and 7 bases from J, with 7 bases between. Germline V gives CDR1 MNHEY, CDR2 SMNVEV (reference sequence). The CDR3 is 11 amino acids. The DNA of the CDR3 is TGTGCCAGCAGTTCCTACGGGACCCAGTACTTC. It specifies CASSSYGTQYF.

This clonotype was counted between two and nine times. The J gene is TRBJ2-7, the V gene TRBV6-7; D is possibly TRBD1 or TRBD2 (5 bases each). TRBV6-7 falls under the ORF class, with uncertain function. V was cut by 6 bases and J by 5 bases, with 23 bases left in between. CDR3 size: 16 residues. Here the CDR3 reads CASRSLTGPPRDEQYF. The CDR3 bases are TGTGCCAGCAGGTCCCTTACGGGGCCTCCTCGGGACGAGCAGTACTTC.

This clonotype has ten or more counts. The rearrangement joins TRBV10-3 to TRBJ1-5; no definite D call. Trimming took off 8 bases at V and 2 bases at J, with 10 bases between the two ends. Germline assignment: CDR1 ENHRY and CDR2 SYGVKD. CDR3 length: 13 amino acids. The CDR3 DNA sequence: TGTGCCATCGGCGAAGTAGGCAATCAGCCCCAGCATTTT. Amino acid sequence: CAIGEVGNQPQHF.

The chain carries TRBV12-3 or TRBV12-4 and TRBJ1-1; D call uncertain. This CDR3 region has 17 residues. V lost 6 bases, J lost 1 base, and 21 bases lay in between. Written as DNA, the CDR3 is TGTGCCAGCAGCCGTGCGGAGGCGGCCCTCGAGAACACTGAAGCTTTCTTT. It codes for CASSRAEAALENTEAFF.

This clonotype has at least ten counts. The chain is built from TRBV10-3 and TRBJ2-5, with unresolved D. Per germline, CDR1 ENHRY and CDR2 SYGVKD. The CDR3 is made up of 10 amino acids. With 10 bases removed from V and 4 bases from J, the gap between germline ends came to 7 bases. The DNA for the CDR3 is TGTGCCAGCATGCGAGAGACCCAGTACTTC. Protein product: CASMRETQYF.

Concerning this clonotype: It may be a read error: a sequence one base away is much more abundant. The chain joins TRBV6-9 to TRBJ2-7; D call uncertain. Germline V CDR1 and CDR2: MNHGY, SVAAGI. CDR3 length: 14 amino acids. Here the CDR3 reads CAADRSGVANEQCF. In DNA form, the CDR3 reads TGTGCCGCAGACCGGAGTGGGGTGGCCAACGAGCAGTGCTTC.

This clonotype has only a few counts. This chain's CDR3 is CASYPGSGSGEQFF. DNA for the CDR3: TGTGCCAGCTATCCGGGTAGCGGGAGTGGTGAGCAGTTCTTC. The genes are TRBV18 and TRBJ2-1; TRBD2 aligns across 9 bases. The CDR3 loop spans 14 amino acids. CDR1 is KGHSH and CDR2 is LQKENI in the germline V gene. V trimming: 7 bases; J trimming: 9 bases; junction bases outside the gene matches: 10.

This clonotype was counted at least ten times. This sequence joins TRBV18 and TRBJ1-6; D remains ambiguous. Germline V gene sequence: CDR1 KGHSH, CDR2 LQKENI. There are 13 residues in the CDR3. V was pared by 2 bases and J by 9 bases, with 8 bases between. The CDR3 region has the DNA TGTGCCAGCTCACCAGATGTCGGTTCACCCCTCCACTTT. Translated, it gives CASSPDVGSPLHF.